This TCR beta chain is drawn from a study of T-cell reconstitution after alpha-beta-depleted transplantation in children. Overall study results and limits: For some patients, TCRbeta diversity was high at day 60 because of recipient T cells and thymic progenitors that survived. Several hundred graft clones that had expanded were reportedly the source of alpha-beta T cells about two months after transplant.

Unique molecular identifiers were built into the TCRbeta library. TCRdb analysed the PCR reads with MiXCR anew, one entry per CDR3 protein. The table includes about 210,000 distinct CDR3 sequences, about a sixth detected once. Germline V gene lookup returns CDR1 MDHEN and CDR2 SYDVKM. The CDR3 has 13 residues. Trimming took 3 bases from V and 2 from J, leaving 6 bases between them. Details on this clonotype: The antigen is undetermined.

The source was PBMCs, mostly from graft donor cells, collected 360 days after TCRalphabeta/CD19-depleted stem cell transplant. The TCR originated in a male patient aged 2-9 years who had a stem cell transplant for acute lymphoblastic leukemia, so the T cells may come from the graft donor. The rearrangement uses TRBV28 and TRBJ2-3; D uncertain. CDR3 sequence: CASSLENTDTQYF. The DNA of the CDR3 is TGTGCCAGCAGTTTGGAGAACACAGATACGCAGTATTTT.